The 8 T cell receptor beta chains given below trace back to one sample, sequenced in a study of T cell responses to AZD1222 COVID-19 vaccine. Only in-frame clones appear in the TCRdb table, and some are missing; sequencing was by immunoSEQ multiplex PCR. Of 70,000 or so clones in the sample, over 80% were seen once. The sample here was peripheral blood, taken 28 days after the second AZD1222 dose. The source of these receptors is an adult who received the AZD1222 COVID-19 vaccine.

V usage is TRBV18 and J usage is TRBJ2-3; 8 nucleotides agree with TRBD2. The germline CDR1 and CDR2 sequences are KGHSH and LQKENI. V shed 3 bases and J 4 bases; nucleotides not matched to a gene: 9. The CDR3 has 16 amino acids. CDR3 amino acids: CASSPVDGGVADTQYF. The CDR3 DNA is TGTGCCAGCTCACCGGTTGACGGGGGGGTCGCAGATACGCAGTATTTT.

The chain joins TRBV5-1 to TRBJ2-1; D is undetermined. Germline CDR1 and CDR2: SGHRS and YFSETQ. V was pared by 7 bases and J by 7 bases, with 12 bases between. CDR3 length: 12 amino acids. CDR3 nucleotide sequence: TGCGCCAGCCGCCTTAGAGGTAATGAGCAGTTCTTC. It encodes CASRLRGNEQFF. Full variable domain (outside the CDR3, taken from reference TRBV5-1 and TRBJ2-1): KAGVTQTPRYLIKTRGQQVTLSCSPISGHRSVSWYQQTPGQGLQFLFEYFSETQRNKGNFPGRFSGRQFSNSRSEMNVSTLELGDSALYLCASRLRGNEQFFGPGTRLTVL.

The chain links TRBV6-5 to TRBJ2-7, with 10 bases identical to TRBD1. The CDR3 has 15 residues. V lost 2 bases, J lost 0 bases, and 1 base stayed unmatched. Germline CDR1 is MNHEY and CDR2 is SVGAGI. CDR3 in amino acids: CASSYGTGVSYEQYF. The CDR3 DNA follows: TGTGCCAGCAGTTACGGGACAGGGGTCTCCTACGAGCAGTACTTC.

The rearrangement links TRBV7-6 to TRBJ2-2; D is unclear. The CDR3 is 17 amino acids. Trimming left V 2 bases short and J 0 bases short, with 13 bases between. The germline V gene encodes CDR1 SGHVS and CDR2 FNYEAQ. CDR3 sequence (DNA): TGTGCCAGCAGCTTATTCCATGCAGGTTCGAACACCGGGGAGCTGTTTTTT. Translating gives CASSLFHAGSNTGELFF.

The chain recombines TRBV3-1 (or the pseudogene TRBV3-2) with TRBJ2-2; no clear D. The CDR3 spans 14 residues. Germline V gene data show CDR1 as LGHDT and CDR2 as YNNKEL (reference sequence). Trimming left V 1 base short and J 4 bases short, with 7 bases between. Here the CDR3 DNA reads TGTGCCAGCAGCCAAGGGTTCGGCACCGGGGAGCTGTTTTTT. Translated, it gives CASSQGFGTGELFF.

The V call is TRBV19, the J call TRBJ1-5, with 7 bases lining up with TRBD1. The CDR3 is 14 amino acids. The V segment lost 8 bases and the J segment 6 bases; nucleotides outside the gene matches: 10. Germline V CDR1 and CDR2: LNHDA, SQIVND (reference sequence). DNA of the CDR3: TGTGCCAGTTTTGACAGGGCGAGGTGTCAGCCCCAGCATTTT. It translates to CASFDRARCQPQHF.

This clone was picked up a small number of times. The chain combines TRBV19 with TRBJ1-2; D perhaps matches TRBD1 (5 bases). The CDR3 totals 14 residues. V lost 6 bases to trimming and J lost 4 bases, with 15 bases between them. CDR1 and CDR2 (germline): LNHDA, SQIVND (reference sequence). The CDR3 sequence: CASSPGTVVYGYTF. The CDR3 region has the DNA TGTGCCAGTAGCCCCGGGACTGTGGTCTATGGCTACACCTTC. The full variable domain, with the rest looked up from reference TRBV19 and TRBJ1-2, is DGGITQSPKYLFRKEGQNVTLSCEQNLNHDAMYWYRQDPGQGLRLIYYSQIVNDFQKGDIAEGYSVSREKKESFPLTVTSAQKNPTAFYLCASSPGTVVYGYTFGSGTRLTVV.

The chain carries TRBV5-1 and TRBJ2-5; D is unresolved. Trimming cost V 5 bases and J 3 bases, with 5 bases left between them. Germline V gene sequence: CDR1 SGHRS, CDR2 YFSETQ. The CDR3 runs to 11 residues. The CDR3 is CASRIEETQYF. The CDR3 nucleotides read TGCGCCAGCAGGATTGAAGAGACCCAGTACTTC.